A single sample gave rise to the 8 T cell receptor beta chains below, sequenced in a study of liver allograft versus peripheral blood T cells. Overall study context: Repertoires from peripheral blood of liver transplant recipients were compared with those inside their transplanted livers.

TCRdb called the reads again in MiXCR, with one record for every CDR3 protein. Of approximately 9,800 distinct CDR3 sequences listed, 20% were seen once; the top ten hold roughly 5%. The receptors stem from a human patient who had a liver transplant. Some T cells may be graft donor cells.

The chain joins TRBV6-5 to TRBJ1-1, with D unresolved. CDR1 MNHEY and CDR2 SVGAGI come from the germline V gene. This CDR3 has 15 residues. V was pared by 0 bases and J by 0 bases, with 8 bases between. The chain's CDR3 is CASSYSLRLNTEAFF. The CDR3 nucleotides are TGTGCCAGCAGTTACTCCCTGAGGCTGAACACTGAAGCTTTCTTT.

This chain uses TRBV7-2 with TRBJ1-4; D ambiguous. V shed 2 bases and J shed 3 bases, with 7 bases lying between them. CDR1 and CDR2 from the germline V gene are SGHTA and FQGNSA. The CDR3 has 14 residues. In DNA, the CDR3 is TGTGCCAGCAGCTTATCGGTTTCTAATGAAAAACTGTTTTTT. Residues: CASSLSVSNEKLFF. Complete variable domain (other parts from reference TRBV7-2 and TRBJ1-4): GAGVSQSPSNKVTEKGKDVELRCDPISGHTALYWYRQSLGQGLEFLIYFQGNSAPDKSGLPSDRFSAERTGGSVSTLTIQRTQQEDSAVYLCASSLSVSNEKLFFGSGTQLSVL.

This clonotype rates as medium-sized. The rearrangement uses TRBV24-1 and TRBJ1-2; 12 nucleotides agree with TRBD1. The CDR3 has 21 residues. V dropped 0 bases and J dropped 8; count of bases not matched to a gene: 21. CDR1 is KGHDR, CDR2 SFDVKD, per germline. Here the CDR3 reads CATSDLRWYLGGDRGPGGYTF. The CDR3 DNA is TGTGCCACCAGTGATTTGCGATGGTATCTAGGTGGGGACAGGGGGCCGGGGGGCTACACCTTC.

This chain joins TRBV30 and TRBJ1-2, with D unclear. CDR1 GTSNPN and CDR2 SVGIG come from the germline V gene (reference sequence). The CDR3 length is 14 residues. The V end lost 3 bases, the J end lost 6 bases, and 17 bases lay between the germline ends. The CDR3 DNA sequence: TGTGCCTGGAGCGCAGGACGGCGTTTGGATGGCTACACCTTC. It yields the protein CAWSAGRRLDGYTF. Full variable domain (missing parts from reference TRBV30 and TRBJ1-2): SQTIHQWPATLVQPVGSPLSLECTVEGTSNPNLYWYRQAAGRGLQLLFYSVGIGQISSEVPQNLSASRPQDRQFILSSKKLLLSDSGFYLCAWSAGRRLDGYTFGSGTRLTVV.

In its sample, this clonotype is medium-sized. V and J are TRBV6-1 and TRBJ2-7, with a weak D call TRBD2 (5 bases). V lost 2 bases, J lost 5 bases, and 16 bases lay in between. The CDR3 length is 15 residues. Germline V gene sequence: CDR1 MNHNS, CDR2 SASEGT. CDR3 DNA: TGTGCCAGCAGTGAAAGGCGGGCGGCTGACCACGAGCAGTACTTC. It encodes CASSERRAADHEQYF.

This clonotype was detected many times. This sequence joins TRBV12-3 or TRBV12-4 and TRBJ1-2, with 8 bases lining up with TRBD1. This CDR3 is 13 amino acids long. Trimming cost V 3 bases and J 6 bases; bases outside gene matches: 3. The CDR3 loop is CASSFGQGNGYTF. The CDR3, as DNA: TGTGCCAGCAGTTTTGGACAGGGCAATGGCTACACCTTC.

By frequency in the sample, this clonotype is medium-sized. The rearrangement uses TRBV19 and TRBJ1-2; D unresolved. This CDR3 region has 13 residues. The germline V and J ends were trimmed by 6 bases and 4 bases, with 12 bases remaining between them. Per the germline V gene, CDR1 is LNHDA and CDR2 is SQIVND (reference sequence). The CDR3 DNA reads as TGTGCCAGTAGGGCGACGGTGCCCTATGGCTACACCTTC. It specifies CASRATVPYGYTF. Based on the CDR3 plus reference TRBV19 and TRBJ1-2, the full variable domain is DGGITQSPKYLFRKEGQNVTLSCEQNLNHDAMYWYRQDPGQGLRLIYYSQIVNDFQKGDIAEGYSVSREKKESFPLTVTSAQKNPTAFYLCASRATVPYGYTFGSGTRLTVV.

This clonotype is termed medium-sized. The chain is built from TRBV18 and TRBJ2-2; D is possibly TRBD1 (5 bases). Between the trimmed V and J ends, which lost 1 base and 1 base, there was a span of 7 bases. CDR1 is KGHSH and CDR2 is LQKENI in the germline V gene. There are 15 residues in the CDR3. The CDR3 region has the DNA TGTGCCAGCTCACCACGACAGAGGAACACCGGGGAGCTGTTTTTT. It codes for CASSPRQRNTGELFF. The full variable domain, its missing parts supplied by reference TRBV18 and TRBJ2-2, is NAGVMQNPRHLVRRRGQEARLRCSPMKGHSHVYWYRQLPEEGLKFMVYLQKENIIDESGMPKERFSAEFPKEGPSILRIQQVVRGDSAAYFCASSPRQRNTGELFFGEGSRLTVL.